This T cell receptor beta chain was retrieved from a study of human T cells and chemical hapten exposure. CDR3 length equals 13 residues. Germline loops: CDR1 DFQATT, CDR2 SNEGSKA (reference sequence). V lost 5 bases to trimming and J lost 5 bases, with 15 bases between them. Time point meaning: healthy volunteer bleed at 6 weeks. The starting material, unfractionated whole blood, was used for total RNA extraction. Unique molecular identifiers were affixed to discrete cDNA molecules within the library. Using its own MiXCR run on the RACE reads, TCRdb lists one record per CDR3 protein. The top ten hold 3% to 4% of the sample, which has around 65,000 distinct CDR3 sequences, under 7.5% seen once. This clonotype was picked up many times.

The chain recombines TRBV20-1 with TRBJ1-2; D remains unclear. The specimen sequenced was whole blood. The sequence was obtained from a female donor in good health. Some clones in this sample may be carry-over from other donors' samples. CDR3 amino acids: CSAFLPGEYGYTF. CDR3 in DNA: TGCAGTGCTTTTTTACCCGGTGAATATGGCTACACCTTC.